Below, 26 T cell receptor beta chains from the same sample are listed, as sequenced in a study of cytomegalovirus exposure and HLA in healthy donors. Primers included in the PCR were 60 Vbeta and 13 Jbeta primers. The data were produced by immunoSEQ multiplex PCR, yet TCRdb's version contains in-frame clones alone and is incomplete. This table has fewer than 150,000 clones, about 70% appearing once. Sequenced: PBMCs. These receptors came from a man aged 18 to 30 in good health and CMV-seronegative.

This clone was counted between two and nine times. The chain uses TRBV9 and TRBJ1-2; D perhaps matches TRBD1 (5 bases). The V and J ends lost 1 base and 3 bases respectively, with 16 bases between them. Germline V CDR1 and CDR2: SGDLS, YYNGEE. This CDR3 is built from 16 residues. The CDR3 region has the DNA TGTGCCAGCAGCGTAACTCCTGGGGGGGTGGACTATGGCTACACCTTC. Translated: CASSVTPGGVDYGYTF.

By share, this clone counts as medium-sized. The genes are TRBV4-1 and TRBJ2-7; TRBD2 matches 12 bases. Germline V CDR1 and CDR2: MGHRA, YSYEKL. The CDR3 spans 17 residues. Losses at the gene ends were 2 bases for V and 4 bases for J; bases not matched to a gene: 9. The CDR3 reads CASSQTPTSGGRYEQYF. Here the CDR3 DNA reads TGCGCCAGCAGCCAAACACCGACTAGCGGGGGAAGGTACGAGCAGTACTTC.

The count of this clone is one. The chain carries TRBV2 and TRBJ1-3; 7 nucleotides align to TRBD1. CDR3 length equals 15 residues. After removal of 6 bases from V and 3 bases from J, the junction contained 8 bases not matched to a gene. Looked up from germline, CDR1 is SNHLY and CDR2 is FYNNEI. CDR3 residues: CASRGWTGSGNTIYF. The CDR3 DNA is TGTGCCAGCAGGGGATGGACAGGTAGTGGAAACACCATATATTTT.

The chain is built from TRBV5-1 and TRBJ1-6, with TRBD1 matching 10 bases. The length of the CDR3 is 16 residues. The germline CDR1 and CDR2 sequences are SGHRS and YFSETQ. V was clipped by 3 bases and J by 6 bases; unmatched bases: 6. CDR3 bases: TGCGCCAGCAGCTCGGGCCGGGACAGGGGTAATTCACCCCTCCACTTT. Translating gives CASSSGRDRGNSPLHF.

Details on this clone: A junction end diverges from the germline sequence, so it may reflect a read error. Other DNA sequences in this sample translate to the same CDR3. The CDR3 protein is CASSLAGRNIQYF. DNA for the CDR3: TGCGCCAGTAGCTTGGCAGGGAGGAACATTCAGTACTTC. V is TRBV5-1 and J is TRBJ2-4; tentative D call: TRBD2 (6 bases). The CDR3 spans 13 residues. Germline CDR1 and CDR2: SGHRS and YFSETQ.

Notes on this clone: Since the CDR3 does not end with the conserved phenylalanine or tryptophan, this likely comes from a read error. The V gene is TRBV13, the J gene TRBJ2-3; 7 bases align to TRBD2. Per the germline V gene, CDR1 is PRHDT and CDR2 is FYEKMQ (reference sequence). J gave up 1 base and V 4 bases, and 8 bases lay outside the gene matches. This CDR3 is built from 16 residues. The CDR3 sequence: CASSSTGGWGTDTQYS. DNA for the CDR3: TGTGCCAGCAGCTCGACGGGGGGTTGGGGCACAGATACGCAGTATTCT.

The chain employs TRBV19 and TRBJ2-3; TRBD1 might be the D (6 bases). Germline CDR1 is LNHDA and CDR2 is SQIVND (reference sequence). Between the trimmed V and J ends, which lost 1 base and 4 bases, there was a span of 9 bases. This CDR3 is 14 amino acids long. CDR3: CASSIGNRADTQYF. The CDR3 nucleotides are TGTGCCAGTAGTATAGGGAACAGGGCAGATACGCAGTATTTT.

The chain uses TRBV19 and TRBJ2-1, with D possibly TRBD1 on 6 matching bases. Germline lookup yields CDR1 LNHDA and CDR2 SQIVND (reference sequence). V was pared by 5 bases and J by 7 bases, with 12 bases between. The length of the CDR3 is 13 residues. This CDR3 is CASSPRTANEQFF. The CDR3 bases are TGTGCCAGTAGTCCACGGACAGCTAATGAGCAGTTCTTC.

The V and J genes are TRBV5-1 and TRBJ2-1; 7 bases are shared with TRBD2. CDR3 length: 17 residues. V lost 3 bases, J lost 0 bases, and 9 bases stayed unmatched. CDR1 SGHRS and CDR2 YFSETQ come from the germline V gene. The CDR3 DNA sequence: TGCGCCAGCAGCTCCCGGACTAGATCCGACTCCTACAATGAGCAGTTCTTC. Its translation is CASSSRTRSDSYNEQFF. The whole variable domain, filled in from reference TRBV5-1 and TRBJ2-1, reads KAGVTQTPRYLIKTRGQQVTLSCSPISGHRSVSWYQQTPGQGLQFLFEYFSETQRNKGNFPGRFSGRQFSNSRSEMNVSTLELGDSALYLCASSSRTRSDSYNEQFFGPGTRLTVL.

The chain combines TRBV11-3 with TRBJ1-1, with D unclear. Germline values: CDR1 SGHNT, CDR2 YENEEA. The CDR3 is 14 residues long. V was clipped by 1 base and J by 0 bases, with 6 bases between them. CDR3 in DNA: TGTGCCAGCAGCTTAGGAGGGTTGAACACTGAAGCTTTCTTT. It encodes CASSLGGLNTEAFF.

This clone was found once. The chain links TRBV5-1 to TRBJ2-1; tentative D call: TRBD2 (5 bases). Germline assignment: CDR1 SGHRS and CDR2 YFSETQ. The V end lost 0 bases, the J end lost 9 bases, and 16 bases lay between the germline ends. The CDR3 is 15 amino acids. CDR3 coding DNA: TGCGCCAGCAGCTTGGAGGCTAGCCGGTTAGTTGAGCAGTTCTTC. The encoded protein is CASSLEASRLVEQFF.

V and J are TRBV6-1 and TRBJ2-7; 9 nucleotides match TRBD2. From germline, CDR1 is MNHNS and CDR2 SASEGT. CDR3 length equals 15 residues. The trim removed 3 bases at V and 3 bases at J, leaving 6 bases unmatched. In DNA form, the CDR3 reads TGTGCCAGCAGTGAGGGAAGCGGGGGGTTCTACGAGCAGTACTTC. Amino acids: CASSEGSGGFYEQYF.

The J gene is TRBJ1-1, the V gene TRBV19; perhaps TRBD1 as D (5 bases). Germline CDR1 LNHDA, CDR2 SQIVND (reference sequence). CDR3 length equals 15 residues. Deletions cut 3 bases from V and 1 base from J, with 12 bases between. CDR3 DNA: TGTGCCAGTAGTATTCCCCAGGGCTCGAACACTGAAGCTTTCTTT. Translation: CASSIPQGSNTEAFF.

The chain recombines TRBV28 with TRBJ2-7, with TRBD2 matching over 7 bases. Trimming took 6 bases from V and 2 from J; bases not matched to a gene: 10. Germline V lookup: CDR1 MDHEN, CDR2 SYDVKM. CDR3 size: 15 residues. This chain's CDR3 is CASSLRGRAPYEQYF. For the CDR3, the DNA is TGTGCCAGCAGCCTGCGGGGGAGGGCTCCCTACGAGCAGTACTTC. Combining the CDR3 with reference TRBV28 and TRBJ2-7 gives the whole variable domain DVKVTQSSRYLVKRTGEKVFLECVQDMDHENMFWYRQDPGLGLRLIYFSYDVKMKEKGDIPEGYSVSREKKERFSLILESASTNQTSMYLCASSLRGRAPYEQYFGPGTRLTVT.

The chain employs TRBV27 and TRBJ2-7, with D unclear. The germline V gene has CDR1 MNHEY and CDR2 SMNVEV (reference sequence). V dropped 6 bases and J dropped 0 bases, with 12 bases sitting between them. There are 14 residues in the CDR3. The chain's CDR3 is CASSGGSSSYEQYF. The CDR3 DNA reads TGTGCCAGCAGCGGCGGTTCAAGCTCCTACGAGCAGTACTTC.

The chain carries TRBV11-3 and TRBJ2-7; 10 bases are a match to TRBD1. The CDR3 spans 13 residues. V lost 5 bases to trimming and J lost 9 bases; unmatched junction nucleotides: 7. The V gene's germline CDR1 is SGHNT and CDR2 YENEEA. The CDR3 coding sequence is TGTGCCAGCAGCCGGGACAGGGGTACGTGGCAGTACTTC. Translation: CASSRDRGTWQYF.

This clone was detected only once. The chain carries TRBV7-8 and TRBJ2-1; 7 bases map to TRBD2. The length of the CDR3 is 16 residues. Looked up from germline, CDR1 is SGHVS and CDR2 is FQNEAQ. J gave up 7 bases and V 5 bases, and 14 bases lay outside the gene matches. CDR3 sequence (DNA): TGTGCCAGCAGCCCGGAAAACCCTAGCGGCCTTAATGAGCAGTTCTTC. As protein: CASSPENPSGLNEQFF.

The rearrangement uses TRBV10-1 and TRBJ2-3, with TRBD1 matching over 8 bases. The CDR3 extends over 15 amino acids. With V trimmed by 4 bases and J by 3 bases, 6 bases remained unmatched. In germline, CDR1 is WNHNN, CDR2 SYGVQD (reference sequence). The CDR3 is CASSAPGQATDTQYF. CDR3 sequence (DNA): TGCGCCAGCAGTGCGCCGGGACAGGCAACAGATACGCAGTATTTT.

The chain has TRBV11-2 and TRBJ2-4; D might be TRBD1 (5 bases). CDR1 SGHAT and CDR2 FQNNGV come from the germline V gene. The CDR3 length is 15 residues. The germline V and J ends were trimmed by 3 bases and 0 bases, with 9 bases remaining between them. Here the CDR3 DNA reads TGTGCCAGCAGCTTCTCAGGGATAGCCAAAAACATTCAGTACTTC. It specifies CASSFSGIAKNIQYF.

This chain connects TRBV7-9 to TRBJ2-2; D gene ambiguous. This CDR3 is built from 14 residues. Germline CDR1 SEHNR, CDR2 FQNEAQ (reference sequence). Trimming took 5 bases from V and 1 from J, leaving 8 bases between them. CDR3 loop: CASSPHRNTGELFF. CDR3 DNA sequence: TGTGCCAGCAGCCCTCACAGGAACACCGGGGAGCTGTTTTTT.

CDR3 residues: CASSPGQGKTGELFF. The CDR3 coding sequence is TGTGCCAGCAGCCCAGGACAGGGGAAAACCGGGGAGCTGTTTTTT. This chain links TRBV6-5 with TRBJ2-2, with 9 bases identical to TRBD1. Looked up from germline, CDR1 is MNHEY and CDR2 is SVGAGI. The CDR3 is 15 residues long. After removal of 6 bases from V and 5 bases from J, the junction contained 7 bases not matched to a gene.

This clone is a singleton in its sample. The genes are TRBV6-5 and TRBJ2-1, with 7 nucleotides matching TRBD2. CDR1 and CDR2 from the germline V gene are MNHEY and SVGAGI. V shed 6 bases and J 10 bases; nucleotides not matched to a gene: 12. The CDR3 extends over 14 amino acids. In DNA, the CDR3 is TGTGCCAGCAGCCCTTGGACTAGGACTCGGGAGCAGTTCTTC. Encoded protein: CASSPWTRTREQFF.

The CDR3 nucleotides are TGTGCCAGCTCACCCCAACAGCTCACCCCCTCACCGAACACTGAAGCTTTCTTT. It translates to CASSPQQLTPSPNTEAFF. V usage is TRBV18 and J usage is TRBJ1-1; D is unclear. The CDR3 sequence is 18 residues long. Trimming stripped 3 bases from V and 1 base from J, with 21 bases between. Germline CDR1 KGHSH, CDR2 LQKENI.

In its sample, this clone was seen a few times. The V call is TRBV28, the J call TRBJ1-1; TRBD1 aligns across 8 bases. CDR3 length: 16 amino acids. After removal of 4 bases from V and 3 bases from J, the junction contained 10 bases not matched to a gene. Germline lookup yields CDR1 MDHEN and CDR2 SYDVKM. CDR3 protein: CASSYAGGSRDTEAFF. CDR3 coding DNA: TGTGCCAGCAGTTATGCAGGGGGCTCTCGGGACACTGAAGCTTTCTTT.

This clone was recorded a few times. The chain is built from TRBV27 and TRBJ1-2, with D tentatively TRBD1 (5 bases). Germline V gene lookup returns CDR1 MNHEY and CDR2 SMNVEV (reference sequence). Trimming stripped 5 bases from V and 4 bases from J, with 20 bases between. The CDR3 is made up of 16 amino acids. In DNA form, the CDR3 reads TGTGCCAGCAGTGACACGAGATTAAGACAGTCCTATGGCTACACCTTC. It yields the protein CASSDTRLRQSYGYTF.

The chain recombines TRBV7-2 with TRBJ2-1; TRBD2 agrees at 11 bases. The germline V gene encodes CDR1 SGHTA and CDR2 FQGNSA. V was clipped by 4 bases and J by 5 bases; unmatched bases: 4. The CDR3 consists of 15 residues. CDR3 coding DNA: TGTGCCAGCAGCTATAGCGGGGGGGCCCACAATGAGCAGTTCTTC. It yields the protein CASSYSGGAHNEQFF.